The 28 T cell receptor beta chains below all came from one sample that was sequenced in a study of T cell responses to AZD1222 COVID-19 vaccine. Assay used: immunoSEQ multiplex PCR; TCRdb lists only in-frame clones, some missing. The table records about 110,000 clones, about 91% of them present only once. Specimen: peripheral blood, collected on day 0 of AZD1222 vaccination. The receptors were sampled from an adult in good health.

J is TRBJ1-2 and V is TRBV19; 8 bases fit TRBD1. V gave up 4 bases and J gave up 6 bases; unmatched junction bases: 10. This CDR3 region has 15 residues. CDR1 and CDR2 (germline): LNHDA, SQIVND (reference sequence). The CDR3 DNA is TGTGCCAGTAGTACCCCCAGGACAGGGACCCATGGCTACACCTTC. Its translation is CASSTPRTGTHGYTF.

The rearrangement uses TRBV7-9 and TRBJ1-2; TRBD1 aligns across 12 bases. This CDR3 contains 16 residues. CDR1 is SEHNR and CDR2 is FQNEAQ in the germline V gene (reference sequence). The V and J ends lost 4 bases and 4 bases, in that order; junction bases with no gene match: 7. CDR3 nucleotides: TGTGCCAGCAGCTCTGGGACAGGGGGCGCCGGCTATGGCTACACCTTC. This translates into CASSSGTGGAGYGYTF.

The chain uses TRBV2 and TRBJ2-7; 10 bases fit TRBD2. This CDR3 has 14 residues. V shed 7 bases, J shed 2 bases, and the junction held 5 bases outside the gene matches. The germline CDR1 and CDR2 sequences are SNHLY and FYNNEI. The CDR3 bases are TGTGCCAGCAAGGCTAGCGGGGGACCCTACGAGCAGTACTTC. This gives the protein CASKASGGPYEQYF.

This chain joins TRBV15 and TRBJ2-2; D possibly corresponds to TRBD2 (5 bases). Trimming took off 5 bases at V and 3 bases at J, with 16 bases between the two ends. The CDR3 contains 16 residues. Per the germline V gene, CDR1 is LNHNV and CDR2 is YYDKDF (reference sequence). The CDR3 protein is CATSDPGLRDTGELFF. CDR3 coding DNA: TGTGCCACCAGCGACCCCGGACTGCGAGACACCGGGGAGCTGTTTTTT.

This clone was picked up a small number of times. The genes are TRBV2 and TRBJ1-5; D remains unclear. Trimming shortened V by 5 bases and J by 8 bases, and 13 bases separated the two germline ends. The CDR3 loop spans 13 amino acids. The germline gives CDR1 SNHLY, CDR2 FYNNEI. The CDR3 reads CASSWRPGEPQHF. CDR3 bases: TGTGCCAGCAGTTGGAGGCCCGGGGAGCCCCAGCATTTT.

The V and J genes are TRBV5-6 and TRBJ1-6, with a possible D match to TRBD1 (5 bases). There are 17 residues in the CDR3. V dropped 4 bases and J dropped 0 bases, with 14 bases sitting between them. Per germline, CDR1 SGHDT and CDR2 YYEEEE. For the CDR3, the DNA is TGTGCCAGCAGCCCCGACCCTGGACACTCCTATAATTCACCCCTCCACTTT. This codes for CASSPDPGHSYNSPLHF.

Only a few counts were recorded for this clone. CDR3 amino acids: CASSFLGGYTF. The CDR3 bases are TGTGCCAGCAGCTTCTTAGGGGGCTACACCTTC. J is TRBJ1-2 and V is TRBV7-9; D is undetermined. Germline V CDR1 and CDR2: SEHNR, FQNEAQ (reference sequence). CDR3 length: 11 residues. The germline V and J ends were trimmed by 3 bases and 8 bases, with 7 bases remaining between them.

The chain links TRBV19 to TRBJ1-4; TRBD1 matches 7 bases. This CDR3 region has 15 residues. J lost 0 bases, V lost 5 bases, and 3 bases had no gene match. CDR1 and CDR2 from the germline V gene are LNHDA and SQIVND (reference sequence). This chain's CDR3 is CASSVTGTTNEKLFF. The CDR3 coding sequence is TGTGCCAGTAGTGTGACAGGGACAACTAATGAAAAACTGTTTTTT.

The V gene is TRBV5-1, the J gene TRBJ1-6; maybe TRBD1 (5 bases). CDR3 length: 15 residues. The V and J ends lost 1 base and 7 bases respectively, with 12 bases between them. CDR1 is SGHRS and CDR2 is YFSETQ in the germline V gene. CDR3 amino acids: CASSLSQGSNSPLHF. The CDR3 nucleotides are TGCGCCAGCAGCTTGAGTCAGGGAAGCAATTCACCCCTCCACTTT.

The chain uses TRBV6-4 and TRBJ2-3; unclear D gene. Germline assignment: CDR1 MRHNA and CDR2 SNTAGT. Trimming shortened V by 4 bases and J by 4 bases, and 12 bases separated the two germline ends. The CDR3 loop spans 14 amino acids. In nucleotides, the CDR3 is TGTGCCAGCAGTGCCTCCGGCGGACCAGATACGCAGTATTTT. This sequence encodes CASSASGGPDTQYF.

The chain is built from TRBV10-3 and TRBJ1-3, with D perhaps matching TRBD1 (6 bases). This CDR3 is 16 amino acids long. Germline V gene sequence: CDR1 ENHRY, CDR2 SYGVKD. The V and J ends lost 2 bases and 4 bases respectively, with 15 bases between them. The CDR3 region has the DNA TGTGCCATCAGTGAGACGCTGGACAGATTAGGAAACACCATATATTTT. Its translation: CAISETLDRLGNTIYF.

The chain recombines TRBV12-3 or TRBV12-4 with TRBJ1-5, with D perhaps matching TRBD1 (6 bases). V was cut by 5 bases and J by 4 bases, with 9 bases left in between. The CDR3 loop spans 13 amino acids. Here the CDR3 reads CASSEDRNQPQHF. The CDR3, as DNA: TGTGCCAGCAGTGAGGACAGAAATCAGCCCCAGCATTTT.

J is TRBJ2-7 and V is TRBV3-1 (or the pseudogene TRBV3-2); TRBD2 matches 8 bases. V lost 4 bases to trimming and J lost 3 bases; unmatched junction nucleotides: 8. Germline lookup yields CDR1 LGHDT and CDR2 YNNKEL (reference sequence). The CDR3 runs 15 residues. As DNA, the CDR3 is TGTGCCAGCAGCCTCCGCGGTAGCGGGAACTACGAGCAGTACTTC. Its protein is CASSLRGSGNYEQYF.

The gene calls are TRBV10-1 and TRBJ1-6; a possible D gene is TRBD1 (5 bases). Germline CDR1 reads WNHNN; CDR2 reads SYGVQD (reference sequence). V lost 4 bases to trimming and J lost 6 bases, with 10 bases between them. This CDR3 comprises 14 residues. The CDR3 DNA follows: TGCGCCAGCAGTGCCGGGACGGTTAATTCACCCCTCCACTTT. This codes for CASSAGTVNSPLHF.

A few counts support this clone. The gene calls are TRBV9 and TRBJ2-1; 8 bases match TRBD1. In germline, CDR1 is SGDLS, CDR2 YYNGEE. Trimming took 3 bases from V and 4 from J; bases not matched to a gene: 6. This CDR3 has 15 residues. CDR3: CASSEQDRAYNEQFF. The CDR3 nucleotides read TGTGCCAGCAGCGAACAGGACAGGGCGTACAATGAGCAGTTCTTC.

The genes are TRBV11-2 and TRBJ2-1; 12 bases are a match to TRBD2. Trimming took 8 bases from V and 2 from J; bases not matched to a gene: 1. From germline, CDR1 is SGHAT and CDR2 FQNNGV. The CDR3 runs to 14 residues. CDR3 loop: CASGLAGPYNEQFF. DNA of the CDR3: TGTGCCAGCGGACTAGCGGGACCCTACAATGAGCAGTTCTTC.

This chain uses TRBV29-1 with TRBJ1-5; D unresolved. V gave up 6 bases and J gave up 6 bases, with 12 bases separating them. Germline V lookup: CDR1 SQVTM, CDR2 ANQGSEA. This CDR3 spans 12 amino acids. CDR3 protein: CSVAGWGQPQHF. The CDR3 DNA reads TGCAGCGTCGCCGGGTGGGGTCAGCCCCAGCATTTT.

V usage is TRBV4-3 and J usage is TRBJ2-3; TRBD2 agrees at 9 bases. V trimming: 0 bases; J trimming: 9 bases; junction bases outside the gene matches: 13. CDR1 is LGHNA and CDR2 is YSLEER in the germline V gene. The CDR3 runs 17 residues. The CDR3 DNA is TGCGCCAGCAGCCAAGAATACGTGCGGGGGGGAGGTTTGACGCAGTATTTT. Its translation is CASSQEYVRGGGLTQYF.

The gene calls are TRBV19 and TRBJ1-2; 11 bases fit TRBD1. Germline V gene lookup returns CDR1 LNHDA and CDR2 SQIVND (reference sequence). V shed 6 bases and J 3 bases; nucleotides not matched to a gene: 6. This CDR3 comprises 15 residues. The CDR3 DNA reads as TGTGCCAGTAGGGGACAGGGGGATTTGTACTATGGCTACACCTTC. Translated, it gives CASRGQGDLYYGYTF.

In DNA form, the CDR3 reads TGTGCCAGCAGTGTGACTACCTACTATGGCTACACCTTC. Translation: CASSVTTYYGYTF. The chain employs TRBV12-3 or TRBV12-4 and TRBJ1-2; D not certain. Trimming removed 5 bases from V and 3 bases from J, with 10 bases in between. The CDR3 is 13 amino acids.

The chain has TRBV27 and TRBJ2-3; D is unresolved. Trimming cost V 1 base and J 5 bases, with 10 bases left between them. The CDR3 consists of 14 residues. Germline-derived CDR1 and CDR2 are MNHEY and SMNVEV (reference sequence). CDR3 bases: TGTGCCAGCAGTTTATGGGGTTGGGAAGATACGCAGTATTTT. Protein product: CASSLWGWEDTQYF.

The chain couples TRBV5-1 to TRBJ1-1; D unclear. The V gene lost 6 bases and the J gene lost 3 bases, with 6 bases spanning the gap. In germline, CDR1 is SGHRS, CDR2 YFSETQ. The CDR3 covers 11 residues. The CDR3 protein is CASTGYTEAFF. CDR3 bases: TGCGCCAGCACGGGTTACACTGAAGCTTTCTTT.

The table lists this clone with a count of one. The CDR3 region is CASSLLAATNEKLFF. DNA of the CDR3: TGTGCCAGCAGCCTCTTGGCAGCAACTAATGAAAAACTGTTTTTT. The genes are TRBV7-8 and TRBJ1-4; D is unresolved. Looked up from germline, CDR1 is SGHVS and CDR2 is FQNEAQ. The CDR3 runs 15 residues. Trimming cost V 5 bases and J 0 bases, with 10 bases left between them.

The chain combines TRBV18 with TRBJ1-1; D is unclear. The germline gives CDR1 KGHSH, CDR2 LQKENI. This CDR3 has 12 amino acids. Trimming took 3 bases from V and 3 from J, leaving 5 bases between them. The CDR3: CASSPVDTEAFF. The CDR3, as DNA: TGTGCCAGCTCACCGGTAGACACTGAAGCTTTCTTT.

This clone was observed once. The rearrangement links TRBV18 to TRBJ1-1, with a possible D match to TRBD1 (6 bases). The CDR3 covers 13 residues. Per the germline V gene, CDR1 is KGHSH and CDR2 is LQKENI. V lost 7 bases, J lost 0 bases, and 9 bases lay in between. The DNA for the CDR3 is TGTGCCAGCTTTGGGGGCATGAACACTGAAGCTTTCTTT. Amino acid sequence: CASFGGMNTEAFF.

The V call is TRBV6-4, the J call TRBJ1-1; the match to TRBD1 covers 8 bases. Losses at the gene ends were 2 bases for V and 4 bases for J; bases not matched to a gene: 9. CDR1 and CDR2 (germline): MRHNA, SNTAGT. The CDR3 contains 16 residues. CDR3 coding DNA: TGTGCCAGCAGTGACACGAGGACAGGGAGCTTCACTGAAGCTTTCTTT. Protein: CASSDTRTGSFTEAFF.

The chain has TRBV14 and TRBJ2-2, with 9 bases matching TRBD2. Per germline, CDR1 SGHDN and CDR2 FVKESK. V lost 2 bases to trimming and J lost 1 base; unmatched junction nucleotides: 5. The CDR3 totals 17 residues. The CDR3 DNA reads TGTGCCAGCAGCCAACCGCGGGAGGGACTGAACACCGGGGAGCTGTTTTTT. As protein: CASSQPREGLNTGELFF.

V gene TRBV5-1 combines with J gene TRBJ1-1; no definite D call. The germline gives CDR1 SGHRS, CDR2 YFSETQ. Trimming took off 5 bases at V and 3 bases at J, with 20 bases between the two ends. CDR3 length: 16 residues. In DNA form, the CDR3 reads TGCGCCAGCAGTACGGCGATACCATTTATGGACACTGAAGCTTTCTTT. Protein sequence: CASSTAIPFMDTEAFF.